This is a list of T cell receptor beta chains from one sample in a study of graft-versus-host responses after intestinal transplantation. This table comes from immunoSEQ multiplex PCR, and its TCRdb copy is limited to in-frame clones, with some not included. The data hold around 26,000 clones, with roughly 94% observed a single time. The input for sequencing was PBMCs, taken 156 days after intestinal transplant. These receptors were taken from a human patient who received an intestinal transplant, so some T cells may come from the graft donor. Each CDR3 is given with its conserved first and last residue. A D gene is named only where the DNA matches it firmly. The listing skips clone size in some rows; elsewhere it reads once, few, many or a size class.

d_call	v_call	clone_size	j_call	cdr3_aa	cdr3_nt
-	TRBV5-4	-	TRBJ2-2	CASSLASGPITGELFF	TGTGCCAGCAGCTTGGCGAGCGGACCAATCACCGGGGAGCTGTTTTTT
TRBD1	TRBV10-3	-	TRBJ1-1	CATTGGADLNTEAFF	TGTGCCACCACAGGGGGGGCCGACTTGAACACTGAAGCTTTCTTT
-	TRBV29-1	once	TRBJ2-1	CSASERNEQFF	TGCAGCGCAAGCGAGCGCAATGAGCAGTTCTTC
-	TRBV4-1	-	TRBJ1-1	CASSLGGSLNTEAFF	TGCGCCAGCAGCCTGGGGGGGTCTTTAAACACTGAAGCTTTCTTT
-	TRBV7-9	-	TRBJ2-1	CASSLAFREQFF	TGTGCCAGCAGCCTAGCGTTCAGGGAGCAGTTCTTC
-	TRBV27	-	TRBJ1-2	CASSLVGGDVTYGYTF	TGTGCCAGCAGTTTAGTGGGAGGGGACGTGACCTATGGCTACACCTTC
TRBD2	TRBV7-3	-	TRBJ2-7	CASGPGLAGEQYF	TGTGCCAGCGGTCCGGGACTAGCGGGCGAGCAGTACTTC
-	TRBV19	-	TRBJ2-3	CASSLLSLTDTQYF	TGTGCCAGTAGCCTCCTGAGCCTCACAGATACGCAGTATTTT
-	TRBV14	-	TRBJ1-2	CASSYASQSGKTYGYTF	TGTGCCAGCAGCTACGCGTCGCAATCTGGAAAGACCTATGGCTACACCTTC
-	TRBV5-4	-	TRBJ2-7	CASSLAVGTYEQYF	TGTGCCAGCAGCTTGGCCGTGGGGACCTACGAGCAGTACTTC
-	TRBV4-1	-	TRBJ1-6	CASSQLSSYNSPLHF	TGCGCCAGCAGCCAATTGAGCTCCTATAATTCACCCCTCCACTTT
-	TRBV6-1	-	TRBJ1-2	CASNAPRNYGYTF	TGTGCCAGCAATGCCCCCAGGAACTATGGCTACACCTTC
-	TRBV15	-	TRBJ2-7	CATSNGAYEQYF	TGTGCCACCAGCAATGGGGCCTACGAGCAGTACTTC
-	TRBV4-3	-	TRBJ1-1	CASSQDLTGEAEAFF	TGCGCCAGCAGCCAAGATCTAACCGGGGAAGCTGAAGCTTTCTTT
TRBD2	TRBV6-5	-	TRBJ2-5	CASSYLRTSGETQYF	TGTGCCAGCAGTTACCTCCGGACTAGCGGAGAGACCCAGTACTTC
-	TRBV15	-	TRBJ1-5	CATSHIDRTNQPQHF	TGTGCCACCAGCCACATTGACAGGACAAATCAGCCCCAGCATTTT
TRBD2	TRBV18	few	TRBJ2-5	CASSPRSLAGDETQYF	TGTGCCAGCTCACCGCGGTCGCTCGCGGGAGATGAGACCCAGTACTTC
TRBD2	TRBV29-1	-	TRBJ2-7	CSVSGTTDYEQYF	TGCAGCGTTTCAGGGACTACCGACTACGAGCAGTACTTC
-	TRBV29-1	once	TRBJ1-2	CSVEEGGESYGYTF	TGCAGCGTGGAGGAGGGTGGGGAGAGCTATGGCTACACCTTC
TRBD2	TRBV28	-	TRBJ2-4	CASSLKSIRPSGDLAKNIQYF	TGTGCCAGCAGTTTGAAGTCGATTCGGCCTAGCGGAGACCTAGCCAAAAACATTCAGTACTTC
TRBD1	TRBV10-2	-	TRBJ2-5	CASSELTGEKKETQYF	TGCGCCAGCAGTGAACTAACAGGGGAGAAGAAGGAGACCCAGTACTTC
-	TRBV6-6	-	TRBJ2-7	CASSYSPGSYEQYF	TGTGCCAGCAGTTACTCGCCAGGGTCCTACGAGCAGTACTTC